These T cell receptor beta chains were read from a single sample in a study of PD-1 blockade in classical Hodgkin lymphoma. The repertoire was sequenced with immunoSEQ multiplex PCR; TCRdb's copy has only in-frame clones and lacks some. Among about 13,000 clones, around 80% were seen once, and the ten largest hold approximately 16%. This material consisted of peripheral blood mononuclear cells (PBMCs), taken before the fourth cycle of nivolumab. These receptors all stem from a human donor with classical Hodgkin lymphoma. The CDR3 runs from the conserved cysteine through the conserved F or W. The order of the fields is J gene, V gene, clone size, D gene, CDR3 DNA, CDR3 protein. The D gene is left open where the match is weak. Expanded clones are given a class, and other clones once, few, many or no size at all.

J: TRBJ2-2
V: TRBV19
size: NA
D: NA
DNA: TGTGCCAGTAGTATTCTGGTGGGTTGGACCGGGGAGCTGTTTTTT
CDR3: CASSILVGWTGELFF

J: TRBJ2-7
V: TRBV28
size: NA
D: TRBD1
DNA: TGTGCCAGCATCCCCAGGGGGTCCTACGAGCAGTACTTC
CDR3: CASIPRGSYEQYF

J: TRBJ1-3
V: TRBV7-3
size: NA
D: NA
DNA: TGTGCCAGCAGCGAGATCCTCGGAGGAAACACCATATATTTT
CDR3: CASSEILGGNTIYF

J: TRBJ2-7
V: TRBV27
size: NA
D: NA
DNA: TGTGCCACCCGCCCCGACTGGCTTCCCTACGAGCAGTACTTC
CDR3: CATRPDWLPYEQYF

J: TRBJ2-5
V: TRBV4-1
size: NA
D: NA
DNA: TGCGCCAGCACCCTTATCCTTATGGCCCCCGAGACCCAGTACTTC
CDR3: CASTLILMAPETQYF

J: TRBJ1-1
V: TRBV4-3
size: NA
D: NA
DNA: TGCGCCAGCAGCCATTACGGCTTTCTAGTTTCTGAAGCTTTCTTT
CDR3: CASSHYGFLVSEAFF

J: TRBJ1-4
V: TRBV14
size: few
D: NA
DNA: TGTGCCAGCAGCCAAGCTTTATGGGACACTAATGAAAAACTGTTTTTT
CDR3: CASSQALWDTNEKLFF

J: TRBJ1-6
V: TRBV21-1
size: NA
D: NA
DNA: TGTGCCAGCAGCACCCTCGGGTGGGGGCCGGATTCACCCCTCCACTTT
CDR3: CASSTLGWGPDSPLHF

J: TRBJ2-7
V: TRBV7-2
size: NA
D: NA
DNA: TGTGCCAGCAGCCCTCAGCGCTCGACTAGCTACGAGCAGTACTTC
CDR3: CASSPQRSTSYEQYF

J: TRBJ2-1
V: TRBV5-4
size: NA
D: TRBD2
DNA: TGTGCCAGCAGCTCTAAGACTAGCGGGGACAATGAGCAGTTCTTC
CDR3: CASSSKTSGDNEQFF

J: TRBJ1-2
V: TRBV4-1
size: NA
D: TRBD1
DNA: TGCGCCAGCAGCCAGACAGGACAGGTCGATGGCTACACCTTC
CDR3: CASSQTGQVDGYTF

J: TRBJ2-3
V: TRBV5-1
size: NA
D: NA
DNA: TGCGCCAGCAGCTTGAACGGGGGCCTCACAGATACGCAGTATTTT
CDR3: CASSLNGGLTDTQYF

J: TRBJ2-5
V: TRBV5-6
size: NA
D: NA
DNA: TGTGCCAGCACCCCAGGGGCAGTCCAAGAGACCCAGTACTTC
CDR3: CASTPGAVQETQYF

J: TRBJ2-5
V: TRBV28
size: NA
D: NA
DNA: TGTGCCAGCAGTTTAGGGGGCGCGAGTTGGGAGACCCAGTACTTC
CDR3: CASSLGGASWETQYF